The text below deals with one T cell receptor beta chain. Its antigen is still unknown. Generated by immunoSEQ multiplex PCR, the TCRdb table keeps only in-frame clones and is missing some. The sample lists some 66,000 clones; roughly nine tenths were seen once. The CDR3 has 15 residues. The V segment lost 3 bases and the J segment 2 bases; nucleotides outside the gene matches: 7. The germline V gene encodes CDR1 MNHEY and CDR2 SMNVEV (reference sequence). Pooled in the analysis were second doses at about 4 or about 12 weeks. The data were obtained in a study of T cell responses to AZD1222 COVID-19 vaccine. Findings and limits, study-wide: Spike-specific TCR breadth and depth both grew after two AZD1222 doses. Across the whole spike, CD4 TCRs peaked at regions 160-218 and 743-854. Only after the peak T cell response were repertoires sampled.

The source material was peripheral blood, sampled 28 days after the second AZD1222 dose. The TCR comes from an adult who received the AZD1222 COVID-19 vaccine. J is TRBJ2-7 and V is TRBV27, with 7 nucleotides matching TRBD2. DNA of the CDR3: TGTGCCAGCAGTTTTCAGCGGGAAGGCACCTACGAGCAGTACTTC. It yields the protein CASSFQREGTYEQYF.